This is a list of T cell receptor beta chains from one sample in a study of blood T cell repertoires in COVID-19. Only in-frame clones appear in the TCRdb table, and some are missing; sequencing was by immunoSEQ multiplex PCR. The sample consists of around 30,000 clones, roughly 80% of them appearing once. Sequencing was done on a sample of peripheral blood. The receptor set was obtained from a man at least 80 years old with active or convalescent COVID-19. Both conserved end residues are part of each CDR3. A D gene is named only where the DNA matches it firmly. Clone size appears in some rows only: once, few, many, or a class for an expanded clone.

clone size,D gene,J gene,V gene,CDR3 DNA,CDR3 protein
medium-sized,-,TRBJ2-3,TRBV24-1,TGTGCCACCAGCTACACAGATACGCAGTATTTT,CATSYTDTQYF
-,-,TRBJ1-1,TRBV7-9,TGTGCCAGCAGCTTAGATGGGGGCCCTGAAGCTTTCTTT,CASSLDGGPEAFF
-,-,TRBJ1-1,TRBV7-8,TGTGCCAGCAGTTTAGGCCGCTCGTCTACGGGCACTGAAGCTTTCTTT,CASSLGRSSTGTEAFF
once,TRBD1,TRBJ2-2,TRBV19,TGTGCCAGTAGTATACAAGGGGGCCACACCGGGGAGCTGTTTTTT,CASSIQGGHTGELFF
-,-,TRBJ1-1,TRBV19,TGTGCCAGTAGTATGCCCGGTACAGGGTCTGGGAGCACTGAAGCTTTCTTT,CASSMPGTGSGSTEAFF
once,TRBD1,TRBJ1-1,TRBV28,TGTGCCAGCAGCTTGGGACAGGGATACACTGAAGCTTTCTTT,CASSLGQGYTEAFF
few,-,TRBJ2-1,TRBV7-8,TGTGCCAGCAGCTTAACTGGGAGCTACAATGAGCAGTTCTTC,CASSLTGSYNEQFF
-,-,TRBJ1-2,TRBV28,TGTGCCAGCAGTACGGGATCAAACTATGGCTACACCTTC,CASSTGSNYGYTF
once,TRBD1,TRBJ1-4,TRBV28,TGTGCCAGCAGTTTATCAGGGACAGCTGTCAATGAAAAACTGTTTTTT,CASSLSGTAVNEKLFF
-,TRBD2,TRBJ2-3,TRBV6-1,TGTGCCAGCAGTGTGGGACTAGCGGGAGCGACAGATACGCAGTATTTT,CASSVGLAGATDTQYF
-,TRBD1,TRBJ1-2,TRBV3-1/TRBV3-2,TGTGCCAGCAGCCAACCGGGACAGGAAGGGAAAGGCTACACCTTC,CASSQPGQEGKGYTF
-,TRBD2,TRBJ2-7,TRBV3-1/TRBV3-2,TGTGCCAGCAGCCAAGGGGTAGCGGGAGTTTTCGTCTACGAGCAGTACTTC,CASSQGVAGVFVYEQYF
-,TRBD1,TRBJ2-4,TRBV28,TGTGCCAGCAGTTCCGACTCAGGGGGCTGGGACATTCAGTACTTC,CASSSDSGGWDIQYF
-,TRBD1,TRBJ1-6,TRBV2,TGTGCCAGCAGTGAAGAGGGGGCGGGTAATTCACCCCTCCACTTT,CASSEEGAGNSPLHF
-,TRBD2,TRBJ2-7,TRBV15,TGTGCCACCAGCAGAGATCGCGGGGGCTACGAGCAGTACTTC,CATSRDRGGYEQYF
-,TRBD2,TRBJ2-2,TRBV19,TGTGCCAGTAGTATCACTAGCGGGAGCGGTAGAGCCGGGGAGCTGTTTTTT,CASSITSGSGRAGELFF
once,-,TRBJ2-5,TRBV4-3,TGCGCCAGCAGCCAAGACAGGTCAAACCAAGAGACCCAGTACTTC,CASSQDRSNQETQYF
-,TRBD2,TRBJ2-5,TRBV29-1,TGCAGCGTTCGAAGACTAGCATCCCAAGAGACCCAGTACTTC,CSVRRLASQETQYF
-,-,TRBJ2-7,TRBV30,TGTGCCTGGATCCTGACTAGTCAGGGTGACGAGCAGTACTTC,CAWILTSQGDEQYF
-,-,TRBJ1-3,TRBV5-8,TGTGCCAGCAGCTTGCGTGAGTCGATCCACTCTGGAAACACCATATATTTT,CASSLRESIHSGNTIYF
-,TRBD2,TRBJ2-5,TRBV23-1,TGCGCCAACCTCGGGACTAGCGGGAAACCTGGAGAGACCCAGTACTTC,CANLGTSGKPGETQYF
once,-,TRBJ2-1,TRBV13,TGTGCCAGCAGCTATAGTGGGCGAAACAGTGAGCAGTTCTTC,CASSYSGRNSEQFF
-,-,TRBJ1-5,TRBV10-3,TGTGCCATCAGTGAATGGCATAGCAATCAGCCCCAGCATTTT,CAISEWHSNQPQHF
-,TRBD1,TRBJ2-3,TRBV18,TGTGCCAGCTCTCCCACGGGACAGGGGGATACGCAGTATTTT,CASSPTGQGDTQYF
-,-,TRBJ2-7,TRBV12-3/TRBV12-4,TGTGCCAGCAGCCCTACAGCGGGCTACGAGCAGTACTTC,CASSPTAGYEQYF
-,TRBD1,TRBJ2-5,TRBV5-1,TGCGCCAGCAGCTTTTCGCAGGGGGCAGTCGGAGAGACCCAGTACTTC,CASSFSQGAVGETQYF
once,-,TRBJ1-3,TRBV6-5,TGTGCCAGCAGGGCCTTCGGGTCAGACCGAAACACCATATATTTT,CASRAFGSDRNTIYF
-,TRBD1,TRBJ1-1,TRBV19,TGTGCCAGTAGTCCGATGGACAGGTACACTGAAGCTTTCTTT,CASSPMDRYTEAFF
-,-,TRBJ2-1,TRBV9,TGTGCCAGCAGCCCAGGTGGGGCGCAGTCCTACAATGAGCAGTTCTTC,CASSPGGAQSYNEQFF
-,TRBD1,TRBJ1-4,TRBV4-2,TGTGCCAGCAGTACAGGGGGAGTTTCTAATGAAAAACTGTTTTTT,CASSTGGVSNEKLFF